One sample yielded the 18 T cell receptor beta chains listed below, sequenced in a study of blood T cell repertoires in COVID-19. Here immunoSEQ multiplex PCR was the method, and the copy in TCRdb shows in-frame clones only, minus some. The table records approximately 230,000 clones, about 90% of them present only once. Sample: peripheral blood. These receptors were obtained from a man aged 18-30 years with active or convalescent COVID-19.

V is TRBV6-6 and J is TRBJ1-2; 8 bases fit TRBD1. V lost 8 bases to trimming and J lost 4 bases; unmatched junction nucleotides: 12. Germline V lookup: CDR1 MNHNY, CDR2 SVGAGI (reference sequence). This CDR3 has 15 residues. CDR3 nucleotide sequence: TGTGCCAGCGGAGGGGAAGGACAGGGTCTCTATGGCTACACCTTC. It is translated as CASGGEGQGLYGYTF.

This chain links TRBV13 with TRBJ1-2; the match to TRBD1 covers 8 bases. Germline V gene sequence: CDR1 PRHDT, CDR2 FYEKMQ (reference sequence). Trimming took 4 bases from V and 7 from J; bases not matched to a gene: 8. This CDR3 has 14 residues. The CDR3 DNA sequence: TGTGCCAGCAGCTCCGTGACAGGGGAGGGTGGCTACACCTTC. It encodes CASSSVTGEGGYTF.

The rearrangement joins TRBV19 to TRBJ1-1; D gene ambiguous. The CDR3 loop spans 13 amino acids. Per the germline V gene, CDR1 is LNHDA and CDR2 is SQIVND (reference sequence). V was clipped by 11 bases and J by 1 base, with 14 bases between them. CDR3 sequence reads: CAPKGVSNTEAFF. For the CDR3, the DNA is TGTGCCCCCAAGGGAGTTTCGAACACTGAAGCTTTCTTT. The whole variable domain, remainder taken from reference TRBV19 and TRBJ1-1, is DGGITQSPKYLFRKEGQNVTLSCEQNLNHDAMYWYRQDPGQGLRLIYYSQIVNDFQKGDIAEGYSVSREKKESFPLTVTSAQKNPTAFYLCAPKGVSNTEAFFGQGTRLTVV.

The chain recombines TRBV6-4 with TRBJ2-1; 12 bases are a match to TRBD2. The length of the CDR3 is 15 residues. CDR1 MRHNA and CDR2 SNTAGT come from the germline V gene. Unmatched junction bases numbered 0, after V lost 2 bases and J lost 4 bases. CDR3 coding DNA: TGTGCCAGCAGTGACGGACTAGCGGGATACAATGAGCAGTTCTTC. Encoded protein: CASSDGLAGYNEQFF.

Within the sample, this clone is medium-sized. The chain combines TRBV19 with TRBJ1-4, with 7 positions matching TRBD1. CDR3 size: 16 residues. The junction had 13 bases not matched to a gene; V was cut back by 6 bases and J by 6 bases. Per germline, CDR1 LNHDA and CDR2 SQIVND (reference sequence). CDR3 nucleotide sequence: TGTGCCAGTAGCCCCGGGCACGGTACAGGGGATGAAAAACTGTTTTTT. Its protein is CASSPGHGTGDEKLFF. Full variable domain (outside the CDR3, taken from reference TRBV19 and TRBJ1-4): DGGITQSPKYLFRKEGQNVTLSCEQNLNHDAMYWYRQDPGQGLRLIYYSQIVNDFQKGDIAEGYSVSREKKESFPLTVTSAQKNPTAFYLCASSPGHGTGDEKLFFGSGTQLSVL.

V gene TRBV5-6 combines with J gene TRBJ2-3, with 11 positions matching TRBD2. The germline CDR1 and CDR2 sequences are SGHDT and YYEEEE. The V and J ends lost 1 base and 2 bases, in that order; junction bases with no gene match: 3. The CDR3 has 16 residues. CDR3 region: CASSLSSGGDTDTQYF. CDR3 DNA sequence: TGTGCCAGCAGCTTGAGTAGCGGGGGGGACACAGATACGCAGTATTTT.

The chain employs TRBV10-3 and TRBJ1-3; D ambiguous. V dropped 3 bases and J dropped 4 bases, with 4 bases sitting between them. Germline V gene data show CDR1 as ENHRY and CDR2 as SYGVKD. The CDR3 length is 12 residues. DNA for the CDR3: TGTGCCATCAGTGACAGGGGAAACACCATATATTTT. Translation gives CAISDRGNTIYF.

The gene calls are TRBV5-4 and TRBJ1-2; D remains ambiguous. Germline CDR1 SGHNT, CDR2 YYREEE (reference sequence). This CDR3 comprises 14 residues. The ends were cut back, 0 bases at V and 8 bases at J, with 14 bases in the middle. The CDR3 loop is CASSLAGVFSGYTF. In DNA form, the CDR3 reads TGTGCCAGCAGCTTGGCCGGAGTCTTCAGCGGCTACACCTTC.

This chain links TRBV2 with TRBJ2-1; TRBD1 matches at 8 bases. Germline V gene sequence: CDR1 SNHLY, CDR2 FYNNEI. The CDR3 spans 16 residues. The trim removed 2 bases at V and 2 bases at J, leaving 5 bases unmatched. The chain's CDR3 is CASSEWAGGAYNEQFF. The CDR3 region has the DNA TGTGCCAGCAGTGAATGGGCAGGGGGCGCCTACAATGAGCAGTTCTTC.

The chain combines TRBV27 with TRBJ2-7; TRBD2 agrees at 11 bases. CDR3 length: 15 residues. The germline gives CDR1 MNHEY, CDR2 SMNVEV (reference sequence). J gave up 7 bases and V 2 bases, and 7 bases lay outside the gene matches. The CDR3 DNA reads TGTGCCAGCAGTTTAGCACTAGCGGGAGTAAGAGAGCAGTACTTC. Translation gives CASSLALAGVREQYF.

This rearrangement joins TRBV3-1 (or the pseudogene TRBV3-2) to TRBJ1-2; 7 bases align to TRBD1. CDR1 is LGHDT and CDR2 is YNNKEL in the germline V gene (reference sequence). Germline trimming cut 0 bases from V and 14 bases from J; bases unmatched to any gene: 9. The CDR3 extends over 13 amino acids. DNA for the CDR3: TGTGCCAGCAGCCAAGATCCGAGGGGGCGAGGTACCTTC. Protein sequence: CASSQDPRGRGTF.

The V gene is TRBV11-3, the J gene TRBJ2-1, with 12 bases aligning to TRBD2. The CDR3 covers 17 residues. Germline CDR1 is SGHNT and CDR2 is YENEEA. With 3 bases clipped from V and 5 bases from J, the junction kept 8 bases outside the gene matches. CDR3 nucleotide sequence: TGTGCCAGCAGCTTGAACCCGACTAGCGGGGGAGACAATGAGCAGTTCTTC. Protein: CASSLNPTSGGDNEQFF.

V and J are TRBV9 and TRBJ2-7; D call uncertain. CDR1 is SGDLS and CDR2 is YYNGEE in the germline V gene. CDR3 size: 15 residues. V was pared by 0 bases and J by 3 bases, with 13 bases between. In DNA, the CDR3 is TGTGCCAGCAGCGTAGGCCCTGCTGACATCTACGAGCAGTACTTC. It translates to CASSVGPADIYEQYF.

J is TRBJ2-7 and V is TRBV4-3; 9 nucleotides match TRBD1. The germline gives CDR1 LGHNA, CDR2 YSLEER. J was trimmed by 3 bases and V by 5 bases; bases with no gene match: 8. The CDR3 runs to 15 residues. The DNA for the CDR3 is TGCGCCAGCAGCGCCGGGACAGGGCGTAACTACGAGCAGTACTTC. Residues: CASSAGTGRNYEQYF.

The V gene is TRBV6-6, the J gene TRBJ2-7; the match to TRBD2 covers 10 bases. CDR1 is MNHNY and CDR2 is SVGAGI in the germline V gene (reference sequence). The junction had 4 bases not matched to a gene; V was cut back by 8 bases and J by 6 bases. The CDR3 loop spans 12 amino acids. CDR3 protein: CASRLAGVEQYF. CDR3 in DNA: TGTGCCAGCCGGCTAGCGGGGGTCGAGCAGTACTTC.

This clone was detected only a few times. The CDR3 region is CASTDLTSSYNEQFF. The CDR3 coding sequence is TGTGCCAGCACAGACCTGACTAGCTCCTACAATGAGCAGTTCTTC. The V call is TRBV18, the J call TRBJ2-1; D is perhaps TRBD2 (6 bases). The germline V gene encodes CDR1 KGHSH and CDR2 LQKENI. Trimming took 8 bases from V and 0 from J, leaving 14 bases between them. This CDR3 contains 15 residues.

J is TRBJ2-3 and V is TRBV7-3; possible D gene TRBD1, 5 bases. CDR3 size: 14 residues. The V gene's germline CDR1 is SGHTA and CDR2 FQGTGA. V gave up 3 bases and J gave up 3 bases, with 10 bases separating them. The CDR3 DNA is TGTGCCAGCAGCTTGGGGCCCTTTACAGATACGCAGTATTTT. Translated, it gives CASSLGPFTDTQYF.

The chain joins TRBV19 to TRBJ2-2; 10 positions agree with TRBD2. CDR3 size: 16 residues. Germline CDR1 and CDR2: LNHDA and SQIVND (reference sequence). The V gene end was trimmed by 4 bases and the J gene end by 4 bases; junction bases not matched to a gene: 6. CDR3 sequence reads: CASSTDLAGVTGELFF. The CDR3 DNA reads as TGTGCCAGTAGTACCGACCTAGCGGGAGTCACCGGGGAGCTGTTTTTT.